This T cell receptor (beta chain) was sequenced during a study of human T cells and chemical hapten exposure. The overall study: TCR yields per sample varied mostly from small pooled library volume differences.

Regarding time point: patch test 2, 6 weeks after DPC sensitization. Stated treatment: therapeutic diphenylcyclopropenone sensitization with weekly scalp DPC. Whole blood that had not been fractionated was the source of extracted total RNA. MiXCR, applied by TCRdb to the RACE reads, yields one record per CDR3 protein. Of around 360,000 distinct CDR3 sequences in the sample, about 6% were seen once. Study-level findings and limits: Patch test score rose with PT1 expanded TCRs, significant at 8, 16, 32, not 4.

Germline CDR1 is MNHNY and CDR2 is SVGAGI (reference sequence). The junction had 9 bases not matched to a gene; V was cut back by 4 bases and J by 9 bases. The CDR3 consists of 14 residues. In this sample, this clonotype turned up a few times. Antigen specificity is unknown. This TCR was sampled from a woman younger than 30 with alopecia areata. Some clones in this sample may be carry-over from other donors' samples. Sequences were derived from whole blood, sampled in connection with sensitization to the hapten diphenylcyclopropenone (DPC). The V and J genes are TRBV6-6 and TRBJ1-5; 7 bases fit TRBD1. The CDR3 bases are TGTGCCAGCAGTTCCGGGACAGCAAACCCGCCCCAGCATTTT. Protein product: CASSSGTANPPQHF.